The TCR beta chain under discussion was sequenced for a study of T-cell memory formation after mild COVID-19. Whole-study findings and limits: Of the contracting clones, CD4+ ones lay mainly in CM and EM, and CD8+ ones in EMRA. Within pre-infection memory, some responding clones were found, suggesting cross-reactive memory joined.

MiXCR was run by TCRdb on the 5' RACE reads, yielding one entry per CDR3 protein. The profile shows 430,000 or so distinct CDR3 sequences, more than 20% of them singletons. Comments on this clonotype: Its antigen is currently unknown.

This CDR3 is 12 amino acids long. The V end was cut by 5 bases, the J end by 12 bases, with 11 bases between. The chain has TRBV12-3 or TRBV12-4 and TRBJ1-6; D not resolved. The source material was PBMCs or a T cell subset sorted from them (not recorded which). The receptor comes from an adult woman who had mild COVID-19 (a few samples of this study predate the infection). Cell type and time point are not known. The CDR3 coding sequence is TGTGCCAGCAGTAAAGATCTCCGACCCCTCCACTTT. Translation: CASSKDLRPLHF.